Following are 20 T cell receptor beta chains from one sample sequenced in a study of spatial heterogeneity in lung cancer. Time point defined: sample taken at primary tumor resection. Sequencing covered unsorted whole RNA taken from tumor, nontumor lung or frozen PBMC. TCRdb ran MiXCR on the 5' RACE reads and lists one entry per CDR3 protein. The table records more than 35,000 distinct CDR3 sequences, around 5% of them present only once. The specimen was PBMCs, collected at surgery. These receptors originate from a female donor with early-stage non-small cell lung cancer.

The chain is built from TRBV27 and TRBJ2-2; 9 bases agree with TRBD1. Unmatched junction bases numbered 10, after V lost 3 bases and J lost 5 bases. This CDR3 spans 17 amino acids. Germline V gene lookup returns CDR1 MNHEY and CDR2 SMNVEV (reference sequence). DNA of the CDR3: TGTGCCAGCAGTTTCTTCTGGGGACAGGGTGTTACCGGGGAGCTGTTTTTT. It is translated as CASSFFWGQGVTGELFF.

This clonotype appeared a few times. The CDR3 loop is CASSQGGLGQPLRNQPQHF. CDR3 coding DNA: TGCGCCAGCAGCCAAGGTGGATTGGGACAGCCTTTACGCAATCAGCCCCAGCATTTT. The chain couples TRBV4-1 to TRBJ1-5; 7 bases are shared with TRBD1. The CDR3 runs to 19 residues. The V gene end was trimmed by 1 base and the J gene end by 2 bases; junction bases not matched to a gene: 14. CDR1 is MGHRA and CDR2 is YSYEKL in the germline V gene.

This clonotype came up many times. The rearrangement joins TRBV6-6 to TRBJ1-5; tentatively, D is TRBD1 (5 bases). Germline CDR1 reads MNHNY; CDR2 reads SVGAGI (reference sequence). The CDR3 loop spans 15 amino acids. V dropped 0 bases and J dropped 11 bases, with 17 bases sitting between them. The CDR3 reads CASSYSTAGSGAQHF. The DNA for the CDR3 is TGTGCCAGCAGTTACTCGACCGCAGGGTCTGGGGCCCAGCATTTT.

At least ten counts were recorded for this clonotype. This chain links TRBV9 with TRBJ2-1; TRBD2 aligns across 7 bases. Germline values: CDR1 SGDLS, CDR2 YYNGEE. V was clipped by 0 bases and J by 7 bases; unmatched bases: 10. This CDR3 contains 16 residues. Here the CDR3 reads CASSVGASGARNEQFF. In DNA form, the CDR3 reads TGTGCCAGCAGCGTAGGAGCGAGCGGGGCGAGGAATGAGCAGTTCTTC.

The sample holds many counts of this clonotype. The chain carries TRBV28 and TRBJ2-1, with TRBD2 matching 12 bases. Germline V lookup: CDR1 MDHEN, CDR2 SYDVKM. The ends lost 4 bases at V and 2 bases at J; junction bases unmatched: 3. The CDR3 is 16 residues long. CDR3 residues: CASSSSGGATYNEQFF. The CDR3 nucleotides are TGTGCCAGCAGTTCTAGCGGGGGGGCTACCTACAATGAGCAGTTCTTC.

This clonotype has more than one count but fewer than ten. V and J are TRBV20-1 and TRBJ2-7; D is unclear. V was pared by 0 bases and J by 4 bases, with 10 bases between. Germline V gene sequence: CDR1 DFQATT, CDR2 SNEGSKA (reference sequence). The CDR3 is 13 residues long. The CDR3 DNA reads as TGCAGTGCTAGAGATGGGCCTAGGTACGAGCAGTACTTC. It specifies CSARDGPRYEQYF.

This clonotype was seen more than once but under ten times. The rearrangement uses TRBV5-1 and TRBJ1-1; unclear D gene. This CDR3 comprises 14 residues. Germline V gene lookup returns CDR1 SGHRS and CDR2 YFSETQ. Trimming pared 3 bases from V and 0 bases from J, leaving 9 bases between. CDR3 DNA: TGCGCCAGCAGCTCAGGTTGGATGAACACTGAAGCTTTCTTT. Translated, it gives CASSSGWMNTEAFF.

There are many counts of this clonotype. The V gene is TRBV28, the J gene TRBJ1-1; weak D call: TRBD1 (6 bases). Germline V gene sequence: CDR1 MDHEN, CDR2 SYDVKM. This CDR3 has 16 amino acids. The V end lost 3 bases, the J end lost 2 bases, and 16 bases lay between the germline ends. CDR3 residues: CASSLVGHFFNTEAFF. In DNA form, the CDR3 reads TGTGCCAGCAGTTTGGTGGGACACTTTTTTAACACTGAAGCTTTCTTT.

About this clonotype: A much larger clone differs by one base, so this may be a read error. The CDR3: CACSFVSGRENEQFF. The CDR3 nucleotides read TGCGCCTGCAGCTTTGTTAGCGGGCGCGAAAATGAGCAGTTCTTC. The chain has TRBV5-1 and TRBJ2-1, with 7 bases lining up with TRBD2. The CDR3 covers 15 residues. CDR1 is SGHRS, CDR2 YFSETQ, per germline.

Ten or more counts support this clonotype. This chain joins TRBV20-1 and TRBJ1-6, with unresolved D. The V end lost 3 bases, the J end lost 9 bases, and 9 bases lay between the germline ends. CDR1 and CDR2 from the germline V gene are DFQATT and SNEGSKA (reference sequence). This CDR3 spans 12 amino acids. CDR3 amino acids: CSASRSGSPLHF. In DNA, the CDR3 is TGCAGTGCTAGCCGATCGGGTTCACCCCTCCACTTT.

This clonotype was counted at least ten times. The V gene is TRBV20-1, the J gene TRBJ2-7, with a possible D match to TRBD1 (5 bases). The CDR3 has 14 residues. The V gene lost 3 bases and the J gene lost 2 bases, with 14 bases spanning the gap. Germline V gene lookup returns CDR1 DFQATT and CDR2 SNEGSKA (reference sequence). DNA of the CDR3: TGCAGTGCTAGCGCCGACAGCCCAACCTACGAGCAGTACTTC. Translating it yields CSASADSPTYEQYF.

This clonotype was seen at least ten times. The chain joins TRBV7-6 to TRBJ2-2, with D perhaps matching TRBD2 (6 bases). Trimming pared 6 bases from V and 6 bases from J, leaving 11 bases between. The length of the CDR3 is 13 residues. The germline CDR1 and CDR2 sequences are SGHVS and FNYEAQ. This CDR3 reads CASSSGVPGELFF. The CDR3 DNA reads TGTGCCAGCAGTTCGGGGGTACCCGGGGAGCTGTTTTTT.

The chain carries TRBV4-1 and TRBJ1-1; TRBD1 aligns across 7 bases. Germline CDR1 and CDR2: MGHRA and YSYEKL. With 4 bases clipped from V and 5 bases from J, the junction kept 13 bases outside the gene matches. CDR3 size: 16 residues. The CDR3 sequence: CASSLSGSTGETEAFF. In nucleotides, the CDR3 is TGCGCCAGCAGCCTCTCGGGAAGTACAGGGGAGACTGAAGCTTTCTTT.

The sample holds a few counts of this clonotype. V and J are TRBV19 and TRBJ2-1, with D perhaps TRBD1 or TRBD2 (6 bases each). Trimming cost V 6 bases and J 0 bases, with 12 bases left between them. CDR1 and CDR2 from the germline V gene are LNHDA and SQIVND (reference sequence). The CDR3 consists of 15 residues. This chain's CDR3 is CASSRGGSSYNEQFF. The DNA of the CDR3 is TGTGCCAGTAGCCGAGGGGGGAGCTCCTACAATGAGCAGTTCTTC.

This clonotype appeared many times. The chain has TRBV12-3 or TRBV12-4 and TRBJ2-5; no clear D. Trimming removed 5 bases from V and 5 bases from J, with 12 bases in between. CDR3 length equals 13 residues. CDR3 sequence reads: CASSPTPRETQYF. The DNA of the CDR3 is TGTGCCAGCAGTCCCACTCCAAGGGAGACCCAGTACTTC.

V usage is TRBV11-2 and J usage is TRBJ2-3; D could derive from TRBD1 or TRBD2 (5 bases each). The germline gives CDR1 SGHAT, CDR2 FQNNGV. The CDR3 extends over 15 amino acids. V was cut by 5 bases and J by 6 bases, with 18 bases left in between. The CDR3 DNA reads TGTGCCAGCAGCCCAGGGACCCGACTTGCGGATACGCAGTATTTT. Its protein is CASSPGTRLADTQYF.

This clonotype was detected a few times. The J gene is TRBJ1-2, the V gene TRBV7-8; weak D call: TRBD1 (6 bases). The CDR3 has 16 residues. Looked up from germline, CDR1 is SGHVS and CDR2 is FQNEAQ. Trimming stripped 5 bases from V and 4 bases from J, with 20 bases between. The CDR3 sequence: CASSTQSRGGGYGYTF. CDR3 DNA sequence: TGTGCCAGCAGCACGCAAAGCCGAGGAGGGGGCTATGGCTACACCTTC.

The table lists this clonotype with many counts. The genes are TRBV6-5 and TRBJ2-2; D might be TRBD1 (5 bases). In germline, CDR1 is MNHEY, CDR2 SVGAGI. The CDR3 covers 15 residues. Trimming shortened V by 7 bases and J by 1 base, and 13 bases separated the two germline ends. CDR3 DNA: TGTGCCAGCAAACAAGGACAACTGAACACCGGGGAGCTGTTTTTT. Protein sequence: CASKQGQLNTGELFF.

The CDR3 DNA sequence: TGTGCCAGCAGCCAAGACTTGGCAACAGATACGCAGTATTTT. Residues: CASSQDLATDTQYF. The gene calls are TRBV3-1 and TRBJ2-3, with D unclear. V was trimmed by 0 bases and J by 3 bases, leaving 7 bases between them. There are 14 residues in the CDR3. Germline CDR1 and CDR2: LGHDT and YNNKEL (reference sequence).

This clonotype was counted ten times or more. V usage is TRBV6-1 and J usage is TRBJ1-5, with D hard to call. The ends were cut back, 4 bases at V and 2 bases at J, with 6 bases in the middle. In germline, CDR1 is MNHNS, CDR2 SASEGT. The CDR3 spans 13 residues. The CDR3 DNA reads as TGTGCCAGCAGTGTCGACGGCAATCAGCCCCAGCATTTT. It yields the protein CASSVDGNQPQHF.